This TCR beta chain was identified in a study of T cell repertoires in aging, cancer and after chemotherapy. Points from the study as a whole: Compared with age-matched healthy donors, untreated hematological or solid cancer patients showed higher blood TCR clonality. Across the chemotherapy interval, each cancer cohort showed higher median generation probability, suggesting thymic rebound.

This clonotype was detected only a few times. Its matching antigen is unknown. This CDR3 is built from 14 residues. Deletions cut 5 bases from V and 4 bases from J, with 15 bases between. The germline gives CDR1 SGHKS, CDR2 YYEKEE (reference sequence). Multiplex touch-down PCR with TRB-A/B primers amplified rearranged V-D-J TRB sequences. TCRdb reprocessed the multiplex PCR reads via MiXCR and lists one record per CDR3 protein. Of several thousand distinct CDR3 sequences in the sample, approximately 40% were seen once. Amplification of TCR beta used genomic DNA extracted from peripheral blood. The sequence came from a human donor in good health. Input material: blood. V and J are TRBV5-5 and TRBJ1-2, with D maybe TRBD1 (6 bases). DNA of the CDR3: TGTGCCAGCAGAAAAATGCAGGGGACCTATGGCTACACCTTC. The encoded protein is CASRKMQGTYGYTF.